This T cell receptor (beta chain) was sequenced in a study of regulatory T cells in long-lasting Graves disease. The CDR3 spans 16 residues. Trimming pared 4 bases from V and 5 bases from J, leaving 19 bases between. Germline assignment: CDR1 SGDLS and CDR2 YYNGEE. With regard to this clonotype: It differs at one base from a far larger clone, so likely a read error. The CDR3 end shows no conserved phenylalanine or tryptophan, and so a read error is likely.

Time point here: newly diagnosed GD, antithyroid drugs for less than 3 months. PBMC RNA was the source of the TCR library. CDR3-region Arm-PCR and iRepertoire HTBI primers produced the TCR beta libraries. TCRdb recomputed calls from the multiplex PCR reads with MiXCR, one row per CDR3 protein. In the table there are about 210,000 distinct CDR3 sequences, around 19% of which are singletons. This same sample was also part of a study on T cells in Graves' hyperthyroidism and ophthalmopathy.

Sequenced material: peripheral blood mononuclear cells (PBMCs), taken at new diagnosis, from a patient treated with antithyroid drugs. This chain uses TRBV9 with TRBJ2-1; D tentatively reads TRBD1 or TRBD2 (5 bases each). The TCR comes from a woman under 40 with Graves disease. CDR3 amino acids: CASSTLSGTRNNEQFY. The CDR3 DNA is TGTGCCAGCAGCACCCTCTCCGGGACGCGAAACAATGAGCAGTTCTAC.